The T cell receptor (beta chain) described here comes from a study of response to subunit inactivated influenza vaccine. Study observations and caveats: Few additional T cells are recruited per seasonal influenza vaccination, authors suggested.

The ends were cut back, 2 bases at V and 6 bases at J, with 14 bases in the middle. This CDR3 comprises 14 residues. CDR1 is KGHSH, CDR2 LQKENI, per germline. This clonotype was detected many times. What it binds is not known. TCRdb fed the RT-PCR reads into MiXCR, producing one record per CDR3 protein. The sample lists around 650,000 distinct CDR3 sequences; around 16% were seen once. This receptor was identified in a man aged 50-60 years who received an inactivated influenza vaccine. V gene TRBV18 combines with J gene TRBJ2-7, with D possibly TRBD1 on 5 matching bases. This specimen was PBMCs from blood, taken about 11 days after vaccination. This chain's CDR3 is CASSPGSGQSEQYF. The CDR3 bases are TGTGCCAGCTCACCAGGGTCAGGGCAGAGCGAGCAGTACTTC.